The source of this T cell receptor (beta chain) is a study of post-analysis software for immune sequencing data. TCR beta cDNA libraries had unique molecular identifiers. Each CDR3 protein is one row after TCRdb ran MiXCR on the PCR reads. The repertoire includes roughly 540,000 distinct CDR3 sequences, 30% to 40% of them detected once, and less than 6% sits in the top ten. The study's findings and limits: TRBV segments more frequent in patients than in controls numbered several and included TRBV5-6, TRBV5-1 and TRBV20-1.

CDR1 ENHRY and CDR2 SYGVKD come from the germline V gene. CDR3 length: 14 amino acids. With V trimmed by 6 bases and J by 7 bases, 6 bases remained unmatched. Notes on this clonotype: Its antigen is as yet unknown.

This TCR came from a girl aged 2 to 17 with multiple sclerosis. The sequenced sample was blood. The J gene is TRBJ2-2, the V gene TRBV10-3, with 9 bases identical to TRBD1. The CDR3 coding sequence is TGTGCCATCAGGAAACAGGGGGCGGACGGGGAGCTGTTTTTT. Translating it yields CAIRKQGADGELFF.